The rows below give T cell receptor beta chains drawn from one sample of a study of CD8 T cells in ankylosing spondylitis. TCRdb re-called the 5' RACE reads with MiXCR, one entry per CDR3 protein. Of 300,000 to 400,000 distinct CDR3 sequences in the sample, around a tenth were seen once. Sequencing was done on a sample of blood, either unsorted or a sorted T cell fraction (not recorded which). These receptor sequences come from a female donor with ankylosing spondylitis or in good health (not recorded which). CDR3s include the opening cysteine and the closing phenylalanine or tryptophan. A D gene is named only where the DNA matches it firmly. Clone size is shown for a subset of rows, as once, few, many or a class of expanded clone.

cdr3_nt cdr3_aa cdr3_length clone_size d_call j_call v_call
TGTGCCAGCAGCACCGTTAAGCGGGTAAATGAGCAGTTCTTC CASSTVKRVNEQFF 14 many NA TRBJ2-1 TRBV12-3/TRBV12-4
TGTGCCAGCAGCCCCTCGCATCGAGATACGCAGTATTTT CASSPSHRDTQYF 13 many NA TRBJ2-3 TRBV11-3
TGTGCCAGCACCCTCTCTTGGTCCTATAATTCACCCCTCCACTTT CASTLSWSYNSPLHF 15 NA NA TRBJ1-6 TRBV27
TGCAGCCTAGACACCCCGCAATATAGCACAGATACGCAGTATTTT CSLDTPQYSTDTQYF 15 many NA TRBJ2-3 TRBV20-1
TGTGCCAGCAGCTTGGGGACTAGCGACGAGCAGTACTTC CASSLGTSDEQYF 13 many TRBD2 TRBJ2-7 TRBV5-6
TGTGCCAGCAGCCAGGACAGCGCGAGCTCCTACAATGAGCAGTTCTTC CASSQDSASSYNEQFF 16 few NA TRBJ2-1 TRBV4-2
TGTGCCAGCCTGACCCGGGGGGGCAATCAGCCCCAGCATTTT CASLTRGGNQPQHF 14 many NA TRBJ1-5 TRBV12-3/TRBV12-4
TGTGCCAGCAGCGGGGGGTGGTCAGATACGCAGTATTTT CASSGGWSDTQYF 13 many NA TRBJ2-3 TRBV9
TGTGCCAGCAGTTTCGCGGGGCCACAAGAGACCCAGTACTTC CASSFAGPQETQYF 14 many NA TRBJ2-5 TRBV12-3/TRBV12-4
TGTGCCAGCAGCTTGGGACACAGCAATCAGCCCCAGCATTTT CASSLGHSNQPQHF 14 many NA TRBJ1-5 TRBV5-5
TGCAGTGCTAGTAGGGGACCCCTTGTTGGGGCCAACGTCCTGACTTTC CSASRGPLVGANVLTF 16 many NA TRBJ2-6 TRBV20-1
TGTGCCAGCACCTCTAATGAAAAACTGTTTTTT CASTSNEKLFF 11 many NA TRBJ1-4 TRBV6-6
TGTGCCAGCAGTTTGGAGGGGGCTAACCATGGCTACACCTTC CASSLEGANHGYTF 14 NA TRBD1 TRBJ1-2 TRBV12-3/TRBV12-4
TGTGCCTTCAGCAGCGCGGTGAGAGATACGCAGTATTTT CAFSSAVRDTQYF 13 once NA TRBJ2-3 TRBV10-3
TGCAGCGTTGAATCCCGACAGGGGTCAAAACTGTTTTTT CSVESRQGSKLFF 13 many TRBD1 TRBJ1-4 TRBV29-1
TGTGCCAGCAGCTTATGGGAACTAGCGGGGGCAGATACGCAGTATTTT CASSLWELAGADTQYF 16 many TRBD2 TRBJ2-3 TRBV7-2
TGTGCCAGCAGTCGGGCCCTGGCTGAAGCTTTCTTT CASSRALAEAFF 12 NA NA TRBJ1-1 TRBV6-2/TRBV6-3
TGTGCCAGCAGTGAAAATGGTTACGAGCAGTACTTC CASSENGYEQYF 12 many NA TRBJ2-7 TRBV25-1
TGTGCCAGCAGCCCTATGGCTAGCAGCCTCCTCACAGATACGCAGTATTTT CASSPMASSLLTDTQYF 17 many NA TRBJ2-3 TRBV7-9
TGCTGTGCTAGGCCTCTAGCGGGAGGGGATCCCGGGGAGCTGTTTTTT CCARPLAGGDPGELFF 16 NA TRBD2 TRBJ2-2 TRBV29-1
TGTGCCAGCAGTTTGGCAGGAGTAGAAAAACTGTTTTTT CASSLAGVEKLFF 13 many NA TRBJ1-4 TRBV12-3/TRBV12-4
TGTGCCAGCAGCTTTGGCGGGGGGAATTACGAGCAGTACTTC CASSFGGGNYEQYF 14 few TRBD2 TRBJ2-7 TRBV7-9
TGTGCCAGCTATAGGGGACAGGGGGACCCAAGGGAAAAACTGTTTTTT CASYRGQGDPREKLFF 16 NA TRBD1 TRBJ1-4 TRBV28
TGTGCCAGCAGCGCCCGGACCCCGAATTCACCCCTCCACTTT CASSARTPNSPLHF 14 many NA TRBJ1-6 TRBV9
TGCAGTGCTAGAGCTACATTAGGGGGCACTGAAGCTTTCTTT CSARATLGGTEAFF 14 many NA TRBJ1-1 TRBV20-1
TGCGCCAGCAGCCGGGACCCTTTTACCGGGGAGCTGTTTTTT CASSRDPFTGELFF 14 many NA TRBJ2-2 TRBV5-1
TGTGCCAGCAGCTTATTGTCTTGGGCAGATACGCAGTATTTT CASSLLSWADTQYF 14 few NA TRBJ2-3 TRBV7-2
TGTGCCAGCAGCCCGATAGGTCTGGGCAAAAACATTCAGTACTTC CASSPIGLGKNIQYF 15 many NA TRBJ2-4 TRBV12-3/TRBV12-4